This TCR beta chain was identified during a study of lymphopenia after photon versus proton radiotherapy. Only in-frame clones appear in the TCRdb table, and some are missing; sequencing was by immunoSEQ multiplex PCR. The table has more than 70,000 clones, about 86% seen once. This clonotype originated in a man aged 55-75 years with pancreatic cancer. The starting material was peripheral blood, obtained from a patient treated with proton-based radiotherapy.

The CDR3 loop reads CASSRLAVVNEQFF. The CDR3 bases are TGCGCCAGCAGTCGACTAGCAGTCGTCAATGAGCAGTTCTTC. The V gene is TRBV10-2, the J gene TRBJ2-1; 7 bases fit TRBD2. The ends lost 5 bases at V and 6 bases at J; junction bases unmatched: 7. Looked up from germline, CDR1 is WSHSY and CDR2 is SAAADI. The CDR3 spans 14 residues.